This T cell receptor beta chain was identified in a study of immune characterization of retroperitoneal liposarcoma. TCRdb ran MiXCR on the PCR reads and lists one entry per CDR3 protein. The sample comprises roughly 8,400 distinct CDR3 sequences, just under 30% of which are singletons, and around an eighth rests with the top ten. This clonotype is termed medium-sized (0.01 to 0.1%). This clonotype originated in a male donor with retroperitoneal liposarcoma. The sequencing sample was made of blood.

In nucleotides, the CDR3 is TGTGCCAGCAGAGCCGCTGGGGGGAGCTCTGGGGCCAACGTCCTGACTTTC. Amino acid sequence: CASRAAGGSSGANVLTF. The chain combines TRBV6-1 with TRBJ2-6; tentative D call: TRBD2 (6 bases). Trimming left V 6 bases short and J 0 bases short, with 15 bases between. The CDR3 runs 17 residues. Germline lookup yields CDR1 MNHNS and CDR2 SASEGT.